The 19 T cell receptor beta chains below all came from one sample that was sequenced in a study of response to subunit inactivated influenza vaccine (dated by TCRdb to between 2017 and 2018). To prepare the library, RT-PCR was applied. Sequencing relied on an Illumina HiSeq 2500. TCRdb reworked the public reads: Q25 trimming with fastp, MiXCR clone assembly, productive beta chains retained. Each CDR3 protein appears once, grouped with its most common genes and DNA. Across this sample there are about 780,000 distinct CDR3 sequences, with around 18% seen only once. The ten largest make up 11% of the sample. The sequencing here drew on PBMCs from blood, taken 5 days after vaccination. These receptors were taken from a man aged 50 or older who received an inactivated influenza vaccine. Donor details come from another sample of the same person, matched by shared clones.

This clonotype has more than one count but fewer than ten. The chain couples TRBV28 to TRBJ1-2; maybe TRBD1 (5 bases). V shed 5 bases and J shed 4 bases, with 14 bases lying between them. The germline V gene encodes CDR1 MDHEN and CDR2 SYDVKM. The CDR3 spans 14 residues. The CDR3 DNA reads as TGTGCCAGCAGTGCGGGACCCTTGCGCTATGGCTACACCTTC. This sequence encodes CASSAGPLRYGYTF.

Points on this clonotype: A single base separates this from a much larger clone, so it may be a read error. V is TRBV6-2 or TRBV6-3 and J is TRBJ2-7; TRBD2 aligns across 13 bases. From germline, CDR1 is MNHEY and CDR2 SVGEGT. The CDR3 totals 14 residues. V lost 6 bases and J lost 7; bases outside the gene matches: 6. The CDR3 region has the DNA TGTGCCAGCAGACGGACTAGCGGGGGAGGGGAGCAGTACTTC. It encodes CASRRTSGGGEQYF.

This clonotype appeared a few times. This chain links TRBV2 with TRBJ2-1; TRBD2 agrees at 7 bases. The germline CDR1 and CDR2 sequences are SNHLY and FYNNEI. Unmatched junction bases numbered 3, after V lost 3 bases and J lost 1 base. This CDR3 is 15 amino acids long. The CDR3 loop reads CASSEMRGSYNEQFF. As DNA, the CDR3 is TGTGCCAGCAGTGAGATGCGGGGGTCCTACAATGAGCAGTTCTTC. Based on the CDR3 plus reference TRBV2 and TRBJ2-1, the full variable domain is EPEVTQTPSHQVTQMGQEVILRCVPISNHLYFYWYRQILGQKVEFLVSFYNNEISEKSEIFDDQFSVERPDGSNFTLKIRSTKLEDSAMYFCASSEMRGSYNEQFFGPGTRLTVL.

This clonotype was detected a few times. The chain employs TRBV12-3 or TRBV12-4 and TRBJ2-5; tentatively, D is TRBD2 (6 bases). V was cut by 4 bases and J by 3 bases, with 12 bases left in between. This CDR3 comprises 14 residues. The DNA of the CDR3 is TGTGCCAGCAGTTGGGACTCATTCAAAGAGACCCAGTACTTC. It is translated as CASSWDSFKETQYF.

V usage is TRBV4-2 and J usage is TRBJ2-3; perhaps D is TRBD1 or TRBD2 (5 bases each). CDR3 length: 14 residues. Germline V CDR1 and CDR2: LGHNA, YNFKEQ. Trimming took 2 bases from V and 6 from J, leaving 12 bases between them. The CDR3 sequence: CASSQRTWGDTQYF. The CDR3 coding sequence is TGTGCCAGCAGCCAAAGGACTTGGGGGGATACGCAGTATTTT.

The DNA of the CDR3 is TGTGCCAGCAGCTTCCGGGCAGGGGAATTGGGTGGCTACACCTTC. Translated, it gives CASSFRAGELGGYTF. The rearrangement uses TRBV7-2 and TRBJ1-2, with D possibly being TRBD1 (6 bases). The CDR3 has 15 amino acids. V was pared by 3 bases and J by 7 bases, with 18 bases between. The germline CDR1 and CDR2 sequences are SGHTA and FQGNSA.

This clonotype was observed a few times. The rearrangement links TRBV4-3 to TRBJ2-5; tentatively, D is TRBD1 (6 bases). Trimming took off 0 bases at V and 4 bases at J, with 9 bases between the two ends. Germline V gene sequence: CDR1 LGHNA, CDR2 YSLEER. This CDR3 spans 14 amino acids. CDR3 DNA sequence: TGCGCCAGCAGCCAAGATGTAGGGGGAGAGACCCAGTACTTC. Its protein is CASSQDVGGETQYF.

The chain joins TRBV28 to TRBJ2-3; 13 bases are shared with TRBD2. Germline V gene lookup returns CDR1 MDHEN and CDR2 SYDVKM. The CDR3 extends over 18 amino acids. After removal of 5 bases from V and 2 bases from J, the junction contained 10 bases not matched to a gene. The CDR3 is CASSPTGTSGMDTDTQYF. CDR3 bases: TGTGCCAGCAGTCCGACCGGGACTAGCGGGATGGACACAGATACGCAGTATTTT.

This clonotype has a handful of counts. The rearrangement links TRBV11-2 to TRBJ2-3, with 8 positions matching TRBD2. The CDR3 runs 16 residues. In germline, CDR1 is SGHAT, CDR2 FQNNGV. Germline trimming cut 4 bases from V and 3 bases from J; bases unmatched to any gene: 9. CDR3 in amino acids: CASSSRGGSKTDTQYF. CDR3 in DNA: TGTGCCAGCAGCTCTCGGGGGGGGAGTAAGACAGATACGCAGTATTTT.

The rearrangement joins TRBV20-1 to TRBJ2-3; 7 nucleotides align to TRBD2. V was pared by 4 bases and J by 2 bases, with 9 bases of the junction left unmatched. CDR3 length: 15 residues. The germline V gene has CDR1 DFQATT and CDR2 SNEGSKA (reference sequence). The chain's CDR3 is CSANGAGANTDTQYF. The DNA for the CDR3 is TGCAGTGCTAACGGGGCGGGAGCGAACACAGATACGCAGTATTTT.

This clonotype was seen more than once but under ten times. The chain combines TRBV7-2 with TRBJ2-7; possible D gene TRBD1, 5 bases. The V end lost 7 bases, the J end lost 0 bases, and 13 bases lay between the germline ends. The CDR3 runs to 14 residues. Germline V lookup: CDR1 SGHTA, CDR2 FQGNSA. The CDR3 sequence: CASTLTAPSYEQYF. Written as DNA, the CDR3 is TGTGCCAGCACCCTGACAGCCCCCTCCTACGAGCAGTACTTC.

There are a few counts of this clonotype. The chain uses TRBV29-1 and TRBJ2-1, with TRBD1 matching over 12 bases. This CDR3 is 14 amino acids long. Unmatched junction bases numbered 8, after V lost 5 bases and J lost 9 bases. CDR1 is SQVTM and CDR2 is ANQGSEA in the germline V gene. The CDR3 sequence: CSVSGTGGFSEQFF. The DNA for the CDR3 is TGCAGCGTTTCCGGGACAGGGGGCTTTAGTGAGCAGTTCTTC.

The chain uses TRBV6-5 and TRBJ2-3; D is ambiguous. Germline values: CDR1 MNHEY, CDR2 SVGAGI. V was pared by 1 base and J by 0 bases, with 5 bases between. The length of the CDR3 is 14 residues. The chain's CDR3 is CASSYLGSTDTQYF. CDR3 nucleotides: TGTGCCAGCAGTTACTTGGGTAGCACAGATACGCAGTATTTT.

The rearrangement links TRBV14 to TRBJ1-4; D might be TRBD1 (5 bases). The CDR3 is made up of 15 amino acids. In germline, CDR1 is SGHDN, CDR2 FVKESK. V lost 1 base to trimming and J lost 6 bases, with 12 bases between them. The CDR3 DNA follows: TGTGCCAGCAGCCAAGTTAGAGGGACCGATGAAAAACTGTTTTTT. Protein: CASSQVRGTDEKLFF.

The CDR3 DNA is TGCAGTGCTAGAGATCAGGCGGCTGGGGCCAACGTCCTGACTTTC. This gives the protein CSARDQAAGANVLTF. V and J are TRBV20-1 and TRBJ2-6; no reliable D call. The length of the CDR3 is 15 residues. V shed 0 bases and J shed 2 bases, with 8 bases lying between them. Germline V gives CDR1 DFQATT, CDR2 SNEGSKA (reference sequence).

This clonotype was seen at least ten times. The rearrangement links TRBV5-1 to TRBJ1-2; 9 bases agree with TRBD1. This CDR3 contains 15 residues. The V gene's germline CDR1 is SGHRS and CDR2 YFSETQ. The trim removed 4 bases at V and 5 bases at J, leaving 9 bases unmatched. CDR3 bases: TGCGCCAGCAGCGCGACCGGGACAGGGAGTTATGGCTACACCTTC. Amino acid sequence: CASSATGTGSYGYTF.

This chain joins TRBV20-1 and TRBJ2-3; D is unresolved. Germline V gene data show CDR1 as DFQATT and CDR2 as SNEGSKA (reference sequence). Trimming stripped 5 bases from V and 0 bases from J, with 9 bases between. CDR3 size: 13 residues. CDR3 in amino acids: CSAVRVSTDTQYF. CDR3 bases: TGCAGTGCTGTCCGTGTTAGCACAGATACGCAGTATTTT.

This clonotype occurred many times. The gene calls are TRBV12-3 or TRBV12-4 and TRBJ2-7, with D perhaps TRBD1 or TRBD2 (5 bases each). The CDR3 runs 14 residues. With 3 bases removed from V and 2 bases from J, the gap between germline ends came to 11 bases. The CDR3: CASSFGQGPYEQYF. DNA of the CDR3: TGTGCCAGCAGTTTCGGGCAGGGACCCTACGAGCAGTACTTC.

The V gene is TRBV6-1, the J gene TRBJ1-2, with 8 nucleotides matching TRBD1. Germline V gives CDR1 MNHNS, CDR2 SASEGT. V shed 6 bases, J shed 8 bases, and the junction held 11 bases outside the gene matches. This CDR3 has 14 residues. The CDR3 region has the DNA TGTGCCAGCAGAACCAGGGGGCATTTTGGAGGCTACACCTTC. Protein sequence: CASRTRGHFGGYTF.